Given below is one TCR beta chain in context. The data belong to a study of T cell changes during pregnancy in multiple sclerosis. TCRdb's copy holds only in-frame clones and misses some; the assay was immunoSEQ multiplex PCR. The sample holds about 29,000 clones, around nine tenths seen once. The clonotype comes from a female donor with multiple sclerosis, enrolled in a pregnancy study. The sample in question was CD8+ T cells from peripheral blood mononuclear cells, obtained after pregnancy.

CDR3 nucleotide sequence: TGTGCCAGCAGCCCTATAGCTGATAACTATGGCTACACCTTC. Translating it yields CASSPIADNYGYTF. The genes are TRBV7-9 and TRBJ1-2, with D hard to call. The CDR3 is 14 amino acids. V was clipped by 5 bases and J by 1 base, with 11 bases between them. Germline V gene sequence: CDR1 SEHNR, CDR2 FQNEAQ (reference sequence). The full variable domain, completed using reference TRBV7-9 and TRBJ1-2, is DTGVSQNPRHKITKRGQNVTFRCDPISEHNRLYWYRQTLGQGPEFLTYFQNEAQLEKSRLLSDRFSAERPKGSFSTLEIQRTEQGDSAMYLCASSPIADNYGYTFGSGTRLTVV.